The 9 T cell receptor beta chains below come from one sample, sequenced in a study of cytomegalovirus exposure and HLA in healthy donors. Use of 60 Vbeta and 13 Jbeta primers characterized the PCR. The assay was immunoSEQ multiplex PCR, and TCRdb's table has in-frame clones only and misses some. The profile shows 150,000 to 200,000 clones, around 78% of them singletons. Material: PBMCs. The receptors were gathered from a woman between 40 and 55 years old in good health and CMV-seronegative.

This chain connects TRBV5-1 to TRBJ1-3; D perhaps matches TRBD1 (6 bases). Germline assignment: CDR1 SGHRS and CDR2 YFSETQ. The CDR3 is 16 amino acids. Deletions cut 3 bases from V and 1 base from J, with 14 bases between. The CDR3 bases are TGCGCCAGCAGCTGGACAGCGGCAGGTTCTGGAAACACCATATATTTT. Amino acid sequence: CASSWTAAGSGNTIYF. The full variable domain, completed using reference TRBV5-1 and TRBJ1-3, is KAGVTQTPRYLIKTRGQQVTLSCSPISGHRSVSWYQQTPGQGLQFLFEYFSETQRNKGNFPGRFSGRQFSNSRSEMNVSTLELGDSALYLCASSWTAAGSGNTIYFGEGSWLTVV.

The CDR3, as DNA: TGTGCCAGCAGTGAGACTAGCGGGAGGGCCAATGAGCAGTTCTTC. This sequence encodes CASSETSGRANEQFF. This chain joins TRBV2 and TRBJ2-1; TRBD2 agrees at 14 bases. CDR1 and CDR2 from the germline V gene are SNHLY and FYNNEI. Trimming cost V 3 bases and J 6 bases; bases outside gene matches: 1. This CDR3 has 15 amino acids. The full variable domain, its missing parts supplied by reference TRBV2 and TRBJ2-1, is EPEVTQTPSHQVTQMGQEVILRCVPISNHLYFYWYRQILGQKVEFLVSFYNNEISEKSEIFDDQFSVERPDGSNFTLKIRSTKLEDSAMYFCASSETSGRANEQFFGPGTRLTVL.

This sequence joins TRBV7-9 and TRBJ2-2; tentative D call: TRBD2 (5 bases). The V gene lost 5 bases and the J gene lost 1 base, with 8 bases spanning the gap. The length of the CDR3 is 14 residues. Germline values: CDR1 SEHNR, CDR2 FQNEAQ (reference sequence). The CDR3 loop is CASSESGNTGELFF. The DNA for the CDR3 is TGTGCCAGCAGCGAAAGCGGGAACACCGGGGAGCTGTTTTTT.

This rearrangement joins TRBV10-3 to TRBJ2-1, with 10 bases aligning to TRBD2. CDR3 length: 16 residues. Losses at the gene ends were 7 bases for V and 6 bases for J; bases not matched to a gene: 12. Germline V gene data show CDR1 as ENHRY and CDR2 as SYGVKD. CDR3 in DNA: TGTGCCATCATAGGAGATAAGCGGGAGGGGGGCAATGAGCAGTTCTTC. As protein: CAIIGDKREGGNEQFF.

The rearrangement uses TRBV9 and TRBJ1-4; no firm D call. This CDR3 has 16 residues. Germline V gene lookup returns CDR1 SGDLS and CDR2 YYNGEE. The V and J ends lost 4 bases and 0 bases respectively, with 13 bases between them. CDR3 amino acids: CASSSDTGTTNEKLFF. Written as DNA, the CDR3 is TGTGCCAGCAGCTCCGACACCGGTACAACTAATGAAAAACTGTTTTTT.

This chain joins TRBV5-1 and TRBJ1-4, with D perhaps matching TRBD1 (6 bases). This CDR3 contains 15 residues. V shed 3 bases and J shed 3 bases, with 12 bases lying between them. CDR1 is SGHRS, CDR2 YFSETQ, per germline. CDR3 sequence reads: CASSSTTGANEKLFF. As DNA, the CDR3 is TGCGCCAGCAGCTCTACGACAGGTGCTAATGAAAAACTGTTTTTT.

The V call is TRBV27, the J call TRBJ1-1; tentatively, D is TRBD1 (5 bases). The V end was cut by 2 bases, the J end by 5 bases, with 12 bases between. Germline CDR1 is MNHEY and CDR2 is SMNVEV (reference sequence). The CDR3 totals 14 residues. The CDR3 loop reads CASSLDIRGTEAFF. The CDR3 nucleotides are TGTGCCAGCAGTTTAGACATCCGGGGGACTGAAGCTTTCTTT.

This CDR3 reads CASSLAEGADGYTF. CDR3 DNA: TGCGCCAGCAGCTTGGCCGAGGGGGCTGATGGCTACACCTTC. The chain is built from TRBV5-1 and TRBJ1-2, with 7 bases identical to TRBD1. CDR3 length equals 14 residues. CDR1 and CDR2 from the germline V gene are SGHRS and YFSETQ. Trimming removed 0 bases from V and 6 bases from J; junction bases left unmatched: 5. Variable domain in full (rest from reference TRBV5-1 and TRBJ1-2): KAGVTQTPRYLIKTRGQQVTLSCSPISGHRSVSWYQQTPGQGLQFLFEYFSETQRNKGNFPGRFSGRQFSNSRSEMNVSTLELGDSALYLCASSLAEGADGYTFGSGTRLTVV.

In this sample, this clone turned up once. V gene TRBV7-9 combines with J gene TRBJ1-1, with D possibly being TRBD1 (6 bases). V lost 7 bases to trimming and J lost 0 bases, with 15 bases between them. The CDR3 contains 15 residues. Germline values: CDR1 SEHNR, CDR2 FQNEAQ (reference sequence). The CDR3 is CASTGTLNMNTEAFF. CDR3 DNA: TGTGCCAGCACCGGGACACTTAACATGAACACTGAAGCTTTCTTT. Looking up the rest from reference TRBV7-9 and TRBJ1-1 gives the full variable domain: DTGVSQNPRHKITKRGQNVTFRCDPISEHNRLYWYRQTLGQGPEFLTYFQNEAQLEKSRLLSDRFSAERPKGSFSTLEIQRTEQGDSAMYLCASTGTLNMNTEAFFGQGTRLTVV.